Below, 27 T cell receptor beta chains from the same sample are listed, as sequenced in a study of blood T cell repertoires in COVID-19. The assay was immunoSEQ multiplex PCR, and TCRdb's table has in-frame clones only and misses some. The sample contains about 280,000 clones, around 85% of which appear only once. Input material: PBMCs or T cells enriched from blood (not recorded which). Receptors were obtained from a woman aged 40 to 55 who had recovered from COVID-19.

The CDR3: CASSRARGNHEQYF. The CDR3 DNA reads TGCGCCAGCAGTCGAGCCAGGGGAAACCACGAGCAGTACTTC. This rearrangement joins TRBV23-1 to TRBJ2-7; D possibly corresponds to TRBD1 (6 bases). TRBV23-1 is an ORF, with its function uncertain. CDR3 length: 14 amino acids. V dropped 4 bases and J dropped 5 bases, with 15 bases sitting between them.

This clone came up once. The chain employs TRBV28 and TRBJ2-7, with TRBD1 as a possible D gene (6 bases). The CDR3 covers 14 residues. The germline V gene encodes CDR1 MDHEN and CDR2 SYDVKM. Trimming cost V 3 bases and J 6 bases, with 15 bases left between them. The DNA of the CDR3 is TGTGCCAGCAGTTTGAATCCAGGGGCCCTCGAGCAGTACTTC. This encodes CASSLNPGALEQYF.

The chain employs TRBV21-1 and TRBJ2-7; the table gives TRBD1 as D, unverified against the DNA. TRBV21-1 is annotated as a pseudogene. This CDR3 is built from 18 residues. The CDR3 DNA follows: TGTGCCAGCAGCAGGGACAGCGTCCCCTCTGAGCTCACCTACGAGCAGTACTTC. Its translation is CASSRDSVPSELTYEQYF.

The genes are TRBV7-2 and TRBJ2-1, with D possibly matching TRBD2 (6 bases). The germline CDR1 and CDR2 sequences are SGHTA and FQGNSA. V was cut by 5 bases and J by 0 bases, with 11 bases left in between. The length of the CDR3 is 15 residues. The CDR3 here is CASSRDSDSYNEQFF. The CDR3 bases are TGTGCCAGCAGCCGGGACTCCGACTCCTACAATGAGCAGTTCTTC.

The rearrangement links TRBV5-1 to TRBJ1-2, with 8 bases that match TRBD1. Germline values: CDR1 SGHRS, CDR2 YFSETQ. This CDR3 comprises 15 residues. V trimming: 4 bases; J trimming: 8 bases; junction bases outside the gene matches: 13. Here the CDR3 DNA reads TGCGCCAGCAGCCTAGGACAGGGAGATCTACGGGGCTACACCTTC. It translates to CASSLGQGDLRGYTF.

The chain recombines TRBV9 with TRBJ2-1, with TRBD2 identical over 9 bases. J was trimmed by 8 bases and V by 0 bases; bases with no gene match: 6. CDR3 size: 15 residues. CDR1 SGDLS and CDR2 YYNGEE come from the germline V gene. The CDR3 spells CASSVGGRAGDEQFF. Written as DNA, the CDR3 is TGTGCCAGCAGCGTAGGCGGGAGGGCCGGCGATGAGCAGTTCTTC.

The rearrangement joins TRBV5-1 to TRBJ2-7; 7 bases map to TRBD2. The CDR3 is 15 amino acids. Germline V gives CDR1 SGHRS, CDR2 YFSETQ. With V trimmed by 6 bases and J by 3 bases, 12 bases remained unmatched. The CDR3 is CASKVAGVNYYEQYF. As DNA, the CDR3 is TGCGCCAGCAAGGTTGCGGGAGTTAACTACTACGAGCAGTACTTC.

V usage is TRBV6-5 and J usage is TRBJ1-2, with D tentatively TRBD1 (5 bases). CDR3 length: 14 residues. Between the trimmed V and J ends, which lost 1 base and 8 bases, there was a span of 14 bases. The V gene's germline CDR1 is MNHEY and CDR2 SVGAGI. In DNA, the CDR3 is TGTGCCAGCAGTTACTTGGGCCCCCAGGGCGGCTACACCTTC. It yields the protein CASSYLGPQGGYTF.

The V and J genes are TRBV28 and TRBJ1-3; 11 positions match TRBD1. V trimming: 5 bases; J trimming: 0 bases; junction bases outside the gene matches: 9. The CDR3 runs to 18 residues. Germline values: CDR1 MDHEN, CDR2 SYDVKM. The CDR3 sequence: CASSTTGTGGFSGNTIYF. In nucleotides, the CDR3 is TGTGCCAGCAGTACAACCGGGACAGGGGGTTTCTCTGGAAACACCATATATTTT.

The chain combines TRBV4-3 with TRBJ1-3; no firm D call. Deletions cut 4 bases from V and 0 bases from J, with 13 bases between. Germline CDR1 reads LGHNA; CDR2 reads YSLEER. This CDR3 region has 16 residues. The CDR3 DNA reads as TGCGCCAGCAGCCGAGGCACTGGGAGCTCTGGAAACACCATATATTTT. This sequence encodes CASSRGTGSSGNTIYF.

This clone appeared once. DNA for the CDR3: TGTGCCAGCAGCTTAACAGCCCAGGTCGATAATTCACCCCTCCACTTT. It is translated as CASSLTAQVDNSPLHF. The chain uses TRBV11-2 and TRBJ1-6; unclear D gene. V was pared by 2 bases and J by 5 bases, with 13 bases between. This CDR3 has 16 residues. From germline, CDR1 is SGHAT and CDR2 FQNNGV.

This rearrangement joins TRBV7-2 to TRBJ1-6; D gene uncertain. In germline, CDR1 is SGHTA, CDR2 FQGNSA. V was shortened by 3 bases and J by 1 base, with 7 bases between the two germline ends. The CDR3 sequence is 15 residues long. CDR3 nucleotides: TGTGCCAGCAGCTTCGCAGGTTCCTATAATTCACCCCTCCACTTT. It is translated as CASSFAGSYNSPLHF.

The chain employs TRBV7-3 and TRBJ2-2, with TRBD2 matching 7 bases. Germline CDR1 and CDR2: SGHTA and FQGTGA. The length of the CDR3 is 16 residues. J was trimmed by 1 base and V by 5 bases; bases with no gene match: 7. The CDR3 loop is CASSPWRERNTGELFF. The CDR3 nucleotides are TGTGCCAGCAGCCCCTGGCGGGAGAGGAACACCGGGGAGCTGTTTTTT.

The rearrangement links TRBV7-3 to TRBJ2-7; 9 nucleotides agree with TRBD2. The germline V gene has CDR1 SGHTA and CDR2 FQGTGA. The CDR3 is 15 amino acids. The V gene end was trimmed by 2 bases and the J gene end by 3 bases; junction bases not matched to a gene: 5. The CDR3 DNA follows: TGTGCCAGCAGCTTACATAGCGGGGGAAACTACGAGCAGTACTTC. As protein: CASSLHSGGNYEQYF.

V usage is TRBV12-3 or TRBV12-4 and J usage is TRBJ1-1; D gene uncertain. The CDR3 covers 13 residues. Trimming pared 3 bases from V and 0 bases from J, leaving 5 bases between. This CDR3 is CASSFTLNTEAFF. CDR3 nucleotides: TGTGCCAGCAGTTTCACTTTGAACACTGAAGCTTTCTTT.

The genes are TRBV5-1 and TRBJ1-1; the D is unclear. The V end lost 3 bases, the J end lost 1 base, and 10 bases lay between the germline ends. Germline-derived CDR1 and CDR2 are SGHRS and YFSETQ. The CDR3 has 14 amino acids. CDR3: CASSSGGQNTEAFF. The CDR3 nucleotides read TGCGCCAGCAGCTCCGGCGGTCAGAACACTGAAGCTTTCTTT.

The V and J genes are TRBV18 and TRBJ2-7; weak D call: TRBD2 (6 bases). Germline V CDR1 and CDR2: KGHSH, LQKENI. The germline V and J ends were trimmed by 6 bases and 0 bases, with 15 bases remaining between them. The CDR3 is made up of 15 amino acids. This CDR3 reads CASSRFVTSSYEQYF. In nucleotides, the CDR3 is TGTGCCAGCTCCCGGTTTGTGACTAGCTCCTACGAGCAGTACTTC.

The rearrangement uses TRBV14 and TRBJ1-1, with D perhaps TRBD1 (6 bases). Germline V lookup: CDR1 SGHDN, CDR2 FVKESK. The CDR3 is 13 amino acids. Trimming cost V 1 base and J 11 bases, with 14 bases left between them. The CDR3 loop is CASSQVEGVGAFF. The CDR3 region has the DNA TGTGCCAGCAGCCAAGTCGAGGGGGTTGGCGCTTTCTTT.

This clone has a single count. The chain is built from TRBV6-5 and TRBJ1-2; 10 positions match TRBD1. With V trimmed by 4 bases and J by 4 bases, 3 bases remained unmatched. The CDR3 has 14 residues. CDR1 is MNHEY, CDR2 SVGAGI, per germline. The CDR3 region is CASSSRQGAYGYTF. CDR3 nucleotide sequence: TGTGCCAGCAGTTCCCGACAGGGGGCCTATGGCTACACCTTC.

The rearrangement joins TRBV7-2 to TRBJ1-6; D unresolved. CDR1 is SGHTA, CDR2 FQGNSA, per germline. Trimming stripped 2 bases from V and 7 bases from J, with 9 bases between. The CDR3 is 14 residues long. In DNA, the CDR3 is TGTGCCAGCAGCTTAACGGGTTTAAATTCACCCCTCCACTTT. It is translated as CASSLTGLNSPLHF.

The chain links TRBV28 to TRBJ1-1; 8 nucleotides match TRBD1. The CDR3 sequence is 16 residues long. The V gene's germline CDR1 is MDHEN and CDR2 SYDVKM. V was pared by 0 bases and J by 0 bases, with 3 bases of the junction left unmatched. CDR3 nucleotide sequence: TGTGCCAGCAGTTTATGGTCAGGGGGCATGAACACTGAAGCTTTCTTT. It yields the protein CASSLWSGGMNTEAFF.

This chain joins TRBV19 and TRBJ2-1; TRBD2 aligns across 8 bases. The CDR3 spans 16 residues. CDR1 and CDR2 from the germline V gene are LNHDA and SQIVND (reference sequence). V lost 6 bases to trimming and J lost 2 bases; unmatched junction nucleotides: 9. The CDR3 loop is CASSPGGLWTYNEQFF. In nucleotides, the CDR3 is TGTGCCAGTAGCCCGGGGGGGTTATGGACCTACAATGAGCAGTTCTTC.

This clone was picked up a small number of times. This chain connects TRBV2 to TRBJ1-4; D is ambiguous. The CDR3 covers 14 residues. The V gene's germline CDR1 is SNHLY and CDR2 FYNNEI. Trimming took off 4 bases at V and 5 bases at J, with 11 bases between the two ends. The CDR3 protein is CASSAGRGNEKLFF. The CDR3 DNA follows: TGTGCCAGCAGTGCGGGGAGAGGCAATGAAAAACTGTTTTTT.

The chain recombines TRBV11-2 with TRBJ2-7; D gene ambiguous. The germline CDR1 and CDR2 sequences are SGHAT and FQNNGV. The CDR3 consists of 13 residues. Trimming removed 1 base at V and 3 bases at J, with 7 bases between. In nucleotides, the CDR3 is TGTGCCAGCAGCTTAGCAAACGGCTACGAGCAGTACTTC. It is translated as CASSLANGYEQYF.

V and J are TRBV10-2 and TRBJ1-6, with TRBD1 identical over 8 bases. CDR3 length: 13 residues. Germline CDR1 WSHSY, CDR2 SAAADI. V was pared by 6 bases and J by 8 bases, with 3 bases of the junction left unmatched. CDR3 loop: CASRGQGDSPLHF. CDR3 nucleotide sequence: TGCGCCAGCAGAGGACAGGGTGATTCACCCCTCCACTTT.

The chain joins TRBV7-9 to TRBJ1-1; D ambiguous. Germline-derived CDR1 and CDR2 are SEHNR and FQNEAQ (reference sequence). V was pared by 3 bases and J by 0 bases, with 17 bases between. This CDR3 spans 17 amino acids. The CDR3 is CASSLRGLSKVNTEAFF. In DNA form, the CDR3 reads TGTGCCAGCAGCTTGAGAGGATTGTCGAAGGTGAACACTGAAGCTTTCTTT.

The chain carries TRBV4-1 and TRBJ1-4, with 8 bases identical to TRBD1. Per germline, CDR1 MGHRA and CDR2 YSYEKL. Unmatched junction bases numbered 7, after V lost 0 bases and J lost 7 bases. The CDR3 has 16 residues. CDR3 sequence: CASSQDKTGGSEKLFF. The CDR3 bases are TGCGCCAGCAGCCAAGATAAAACAGGGGGGAGTGAAAAACTGTTTTTT.